These 16 T cell receptor beta chains originate from one sample sequenced in a study of blood T cells in healthy people across ages. Together with a sample-barcoded 5' primer, a J-beta primer mix was included in a second PCR lasting about 6 to 12 cycles. TCRdb re-called the 5' RACE reads with MiXCR, one entry per CDR3 protein. The data contain about 1.4 million distinct CDR3 sequences, approximately 59% of them singletons. Material for sequencing was blood. The receptors here all came from a man between 18 and 29 years old in good health.

The rearrangement joins TRBV5-6 to TRBJ1-1; maybe TRBD1 (5 bases). The length of the CDR3 is 17 residues. Trimming pared 0 bases from V and 0 bases from J, leaving 15 bases between. Germline V gene lookup returns CDR1 SGHDT and CDR2 YYEEEE. The CDR3 DNA reads TGTGCCAGCAGCTTGGCGGGGCCCAATCTATTGAACACTGAAGCTTTCTTT. It translates to CASSLAGPNLLNTEAFF.

Remarks on this clonotype: A much larger clone sits a single nucleotide away, making a read error possible. V is TRBV20-1 and J is TRBJ2-1, with 7 bases matching TRBD2. The germline gives CDR1 DFQATT, CDR2 SNEGSKA (reference sequence). The CDR3 has 14 residues. J gave up 6 bases and V 0 bases, and 5 bases lay outside the gene matches. DNA for the CDR3: TGCAGTGCTAGAGAGACCCGGGAGGTCAATGAGCAGTTCTTC. Protein sequence: CSARETREVNEQFF.

This clonotype has more than one count but fewer than ten. The chain employs TRBV29-1 and TRBJ1-4; D not resolved. Trimming stripped 6 bases from V and 8 bases from J, with 10 bases between. Germline lookup yields CDR1 SQVTM and CDR2 ANQGSEA. The CDR3 has 11 amino acids. CDR3 in DNA: TGCAGCGTGGCCCTGGGGGAAAAACTGTTTTTT. Protein product: CSVALGEKLFF.

The table lists this clonotype with a few counts. This chain uses TRBV6-1 with TRBJ1-2; unclear D gene. V was trimmed by 1 base and J by 3 bases, leaving 9 bases between them. The CDR3 consists of 14 residues. Germline loops: CDR1 MNHNS, CDR2 SASEGT. CDR3 sequence (DNA): TGTGCCAGCAGTGAAGACGGTTGGTACTATGGCTACACCTTC. It encodes CASSEDGWYYGYTF.

The rearrangement joins TRBV5-1 to TRBJ2-7; D gene ambiguous. This CDR3 is 13 amino acids long. In germline, CDR1 is SGHRS, CDR2 YFSETQ. The germline V and J ends were trimmed by 4 bases and 5 bases, with 13 bases remaining between them. CDR3 nucleotides: TGCGCCAGCAGCCTTTTTCCGCCCCACGAGCAGTACTTC. It specifies CASSLFPPHEQYF.

This chain joins TRBV6-2 or TRBV6-3 and TRBJ2-7; no definite D call. The J call may be faulty, since TRBJ2-5 better matches the DNA end. Germline V gene data show CDR1 as MNHEY and CDR2 as SVGEGT. The CDR3 totals 15 residues. CDR3 DNA sequence: TGTGCCAGCAGCCACCCCGAGCACTCGCAAGAGACCCAGTACTTC. It codes for CASSHPEHSQETQYF.

This clonotype has just a few counts. V usage is TRBV29-1 and J usage is TRBJ2-2; 8 nucleotides match TRBD2. CDR1 and CDR2 (germline): SQVTM, ANQGSEA. The CDR3 covers 14 residues. The V and J ends lost 1 base and 6 bases, in that order; junction bases with no gene match: 4. The CDR3 is CSVEGGGPSGELFF. The CDR3 nucleotides are TGCAGCGTTGAAGGCGGGGGGCCGTCCGGGGAGCTGTTTTTT.

The gene calls are TRBV20-1 and TRBJ2-1, with TRBD2 identical over 9 bases. Per germline, CDR1 DFQATT and CDR2 SNEGSKA (reference sequence). This CDR3 contains 18 residues. V shed 2 bases, J shed 7 bases, and the junction held 18 bases outside the gene matches. The CDR3: CSARTNLNAGGLQNEQFF. The CDR3 region has the DNA TGCAGTGCTAGAACCAACCTCAATGCGGGAGGGCTACAAAATGAGCAGTTCTTC.

The V call is TRBV4-1, the J call TRBJ2-1; 9 nucleotides agree with TRBD1. V trimming: 2 bases; J trimming: 1 base; junction bases outside the gene matches: 3. The CDR3 has 16 residues. The germline gives CDR1 MGHRA, CDR2 YSYEKL. CDR3 sequence: CASSQTGTGSYNEQFF. DNA of the CDR3: TGCGCCAGCAGCCAAACCGGGACAGGGTCCTACAATGAGCAGTTCTTC.

CDR3 amino acids: CASSQDWGGSNEQFF. The CDR3 region has the DNA TGCGCCAGCAGCCAAGACTGGGGAGGGAGTAATGAGCAGTTCTTC. This sequence joins TRBV4-3 and TRBJ2-1, with 7 bases fitting TRBD2. This CDR3 spans 15 amino acids. With 0 bases clipped from V and 7 bases from J, the junction kept 6 bases outside the gene matches. Per the germline V gene, CDR1 is LGHNA and CDR2 is YSLEER.

The J gene is TRBJ2-1, the V gene TRBV4-1, with D unresolved. The CDR3 has 15 amino acids. With 0 bases removed from V and 4 bases from J, the gap between germline ends came to 10 bases. CDR1 MGHRA and CDR2 YSYEKL come from the germline V gene. CDR3 coding DNA: TGCGCCAGCAGCCAAGAGGGTGTACTGTACAATGAGCAGTTCTTC. Amino acids: CASSQEGVLYNEQFF.

This clonotype was seen a few times. V gene TRBV27 combines with J gene TRBJ2-3, with D possibly being TRBD2 (6 bases). Trimming pared 5 bases from V and 2 bases from J, leaving 20 bases between. CDR1 is MNHEY and CDR2 is SMNVEV in the germline V gene (reference sequence). This CDR3 comprises 17 residues. The CDR3 spells CASSITPSSAYTDTQYF. The CDR3 DNA sequence: TGTGCCAGCAGTATCACCCCTTCTAGCGCCTACACAGATACGCAGTATTTT.

The chain employs TRBV3-1 and TRBJ1-1; D remains ambiguous. V lost 5 bases and J lost 7, with 20 bases in between. The CDR3 length is 15 residues. Germline V gives CDR1 LGHDT, CDR2 YNNKEL (reference sequence). The CDR3 nucleotides are TGTGCCAGCAGCGCCACTACGGGGAAGGCTTTTGAAGCTTTCTTT. It specifies CASSATTGKAFEAFF.

A few counts support this clonotype. This chain connects TRBV29-1 to TRBJ1-1, with D unresolved. The CDR3 totals 14 residues. CDR1 SQVTM and CDR2 ANQGSEA come from the germline V gene. The V and J ends lost 5 bases and 0 bases respectively, with 13 bases between them. CDR3: CSVPFSVMNTEAFF. Here the CDR3 DNA reads TGCAGCGTTCCCTTTTCGGTCATGAACACTGAAGCTTTCTTT.

The CDR3: CSARDLDSFYEQYF. CDR3 nucleotides: TGCAGTGCTAGAGATCTCGATAGCTTCTACGAGCAGTACTTC. The chain couples TRBV20-1 to TRBJ2-7; no reliable D call. Germline V gene data show CDR1 as DFQATT and CDR2 as SNEGSKA (reference sequence). Trimming took off 0 bases at V and 3 bases at J, with 12 bases between the two ends. The CDR3 runs to 14 residues.

The genes are TRBV7-9 and TRBJ1-1; D is unresolved. The V gene's germline CDR1 is SEHNR and CDR2 FQNEAQ (reference sequence). With 4 bases removed from V and 8 bases from J, the gap between germline ends came to 8 bases. The CDR3 is 11 residues long. Here the CDR3 DNA reads TGTGCCAGCAGCTCCTTGAGGGAAGCTTTCTTT. Translating gives CASSSLREAFF.